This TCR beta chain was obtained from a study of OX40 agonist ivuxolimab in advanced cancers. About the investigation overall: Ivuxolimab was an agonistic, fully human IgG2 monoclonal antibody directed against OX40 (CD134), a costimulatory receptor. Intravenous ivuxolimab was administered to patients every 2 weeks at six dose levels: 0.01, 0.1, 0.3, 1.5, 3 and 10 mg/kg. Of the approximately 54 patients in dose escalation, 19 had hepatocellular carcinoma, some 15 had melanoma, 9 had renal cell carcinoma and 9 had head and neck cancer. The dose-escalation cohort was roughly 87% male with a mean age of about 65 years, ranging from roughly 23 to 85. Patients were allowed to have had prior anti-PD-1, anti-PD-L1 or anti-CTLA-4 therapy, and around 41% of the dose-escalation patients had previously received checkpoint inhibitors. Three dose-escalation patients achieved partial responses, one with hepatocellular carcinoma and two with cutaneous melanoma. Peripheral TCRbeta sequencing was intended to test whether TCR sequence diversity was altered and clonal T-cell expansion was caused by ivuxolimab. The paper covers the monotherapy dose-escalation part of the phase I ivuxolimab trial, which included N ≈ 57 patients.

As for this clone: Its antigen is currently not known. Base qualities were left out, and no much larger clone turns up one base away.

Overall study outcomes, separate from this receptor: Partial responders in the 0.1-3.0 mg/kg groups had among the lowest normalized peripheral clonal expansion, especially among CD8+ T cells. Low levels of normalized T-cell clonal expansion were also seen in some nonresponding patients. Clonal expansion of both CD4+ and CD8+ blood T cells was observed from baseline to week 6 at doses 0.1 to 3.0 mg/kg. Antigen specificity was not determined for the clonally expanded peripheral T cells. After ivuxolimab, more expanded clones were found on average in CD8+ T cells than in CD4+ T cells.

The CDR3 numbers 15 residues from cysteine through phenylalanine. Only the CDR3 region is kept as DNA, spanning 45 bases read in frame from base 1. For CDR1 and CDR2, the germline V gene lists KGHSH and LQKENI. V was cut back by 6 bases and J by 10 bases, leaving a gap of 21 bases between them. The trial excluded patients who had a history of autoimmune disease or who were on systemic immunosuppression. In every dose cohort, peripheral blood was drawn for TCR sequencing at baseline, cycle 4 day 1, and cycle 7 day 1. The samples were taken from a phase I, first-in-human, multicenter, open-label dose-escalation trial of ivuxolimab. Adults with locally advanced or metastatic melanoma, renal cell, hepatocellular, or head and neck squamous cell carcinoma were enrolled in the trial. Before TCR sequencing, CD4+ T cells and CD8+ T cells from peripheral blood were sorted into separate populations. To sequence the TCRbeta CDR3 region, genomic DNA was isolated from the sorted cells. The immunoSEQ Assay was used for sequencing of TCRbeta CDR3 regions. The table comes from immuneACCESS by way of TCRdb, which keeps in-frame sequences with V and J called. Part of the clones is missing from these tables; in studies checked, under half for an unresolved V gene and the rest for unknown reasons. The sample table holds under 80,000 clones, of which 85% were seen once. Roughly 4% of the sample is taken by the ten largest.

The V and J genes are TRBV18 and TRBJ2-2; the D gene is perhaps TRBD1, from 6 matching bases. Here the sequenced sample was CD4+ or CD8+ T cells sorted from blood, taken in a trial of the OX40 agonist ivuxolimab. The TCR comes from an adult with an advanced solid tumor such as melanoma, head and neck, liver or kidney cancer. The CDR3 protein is CASSLGQTQVQELFF. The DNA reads TGTGCCAGCTCTCTCGGACAGACGCAGGTCCAGGAGCTGTTTTTT. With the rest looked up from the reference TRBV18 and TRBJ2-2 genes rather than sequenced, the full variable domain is NAGVMQNPRHLVRRRGQEARLRCSPMKGHSHVYWYRQLPEEGLKFMVYLQKENIIDESGMPKERFSAEFPKEGPSILRIQQVVRGDSAAYFCASSLGQTQVQELFFGEGSRLTVL.